This T cell receptor (beta chain) was obtained from a study of coeliac disease. The study, taken as a whole, reports: The authors considered this approach unsuitable for unbiased detection of gliadin-specific T cells. Largely private TRB repertoires meant most sequences were sample-unique.

Using immunoSEQ multiplex PCR, the repertoire was profiled, and TCRdb retains in-frame clones only, with some absent. The data contain 3,500 to 4,500 clones, less than 65% of them singletons. Trimming took off 4 bases at V and 0 bases at J, with 18 bases between the two ends. This CDR3 contains 18 residues. Germline assignment: CDR1 SGHVS and CDR2 FQNEAQ. This clone appeared once. The antigen remains undetermined. The receptor was isolated from a woman aged 18-30 years with active celiac disease. The J gene is TRBJ1-4, the V gene TRBV7-8; no definite D call. The specimen sequenced was intraepithelial lymphocytes from the gut. The CDR3 nucleotides read TGTGCCAGCAGCTCCCTCTCCGACACCGTTGCAACTAATGAAAAACTGTTTTTT. Its protein is CASSSLSDTVATNEKLFF.